Shown below are 27 T cell receptor beta chains from a single sample sequenced in a study of T cell clonality in common variable immunodeficiency. Measured with immunoSEQ multiplex PCR; TCRdb has only the in-frame clones, and not every one. The data show roughly 32,000 clones, with none appearing a single time. Sequencing was performed on peripheral blood mononuclear cells. The source of these receptors is a person between 18 and 75 years old in good health.

This clone was found many times. The CDR3 region is CASGLGVGGRNIQYF. CDR3 bases read: TGTGCCAGCGGGCTAGGTGTGGGGGGTAGAAACATT. This chain connects TRBV5-6 to TRBJ2-4; the D gene is possibly TRBD2 (6 bases). The read ends 3 residues before the CDR3 terminus; that terminus is restored from the germline J gene. The CDR3 loop spans 15 amino acids. From germline, CDR1 is SGHDT and CDR2 YYEEEE. Trimming left V 7 bases short and J 6 bases short, with 20 bases between.

This clone appeared a few times. Read data end 3 residues before the CDR3 end; the end is taken from the germline J gene. The chain links TRBV5-6 to TRBJ2-1, with 11 bases matching TRBD2. After removal of 3 bases from V and 4 bases from J, the junction contained 3 bases not matched to a gene. The CDR3 has 15 residues. Germline V gene data show CDR1 as SGHDT and CDR2 as YYEEEE. The CDR3 bases that were read are TGTGCCAGCAGCTCTACTAGCGGGAGATACAATGAG. This translates into CASSSTSGRYNE. The whole CDR3 sequence reads CASSSTSGRYNEQFF.

This clone was detected only a few times. Sequencing ends 3 residues short of the CDR3 end; the germline J gene provides the rest. This sequence joins TRBV5-1 and TRBJ2-7, with D possibly TRBD1 on 6 matching bases. V shed 1 base and J shed 4 bases, with 15 bases lying between them. Germline CDR1 is SGHRS and CDR2 is YFSETQ. The length of the CDR3 is 15 residues. CDR3 DNA (partial): TGCGCCAGCAGCTTGCTTCCAGGGGCCATGTACGAG. Translated, it gives CASSLLPGAMYE. The whole CDR3 region reads CASSLLPGAMYEQYF.

This clone showed up many times. The read halts 3 residues ahead of the CDR3 end, with the missing end drawn from the germline J gene. The genes are TRBV9 and TRBJ2-7; 11 nucleotides match TRBD2. CDR1 and CDR2 (germline): SGDLS, YYNGEE. V shed 2 bases and J 4 bases; nucleotides not matched to a gene: 2. This CDR3 has 14 amino acids. CDR3 DNA, as far as it was read: TGTGCCAGCAGCGTGGGACTAGCGGATTACGAG. It is translated as CASSVGLADYE. The entire CDR3 protein reads CASSVGLADYEQYF.

This clone was seen repeatedly, ten times or more. The CDR3 extends 3 residues past the end of the read, so its final part is completed from the germline J gene. The chain has TRBV19 and TRBJ1-5; D gene uncertain. The ends were cut back, 5 bases at V and 4 bases at J, with 6 bases in the middle. Per the germline V gene, CDR1 is LNHDA and CDR2 is SQIVND (reference sequence). The CDR3 length is 12 residues. Incomplete CDR3 DNA: TGTGCCAGTAGTTTTTTAAATCAGCCC. Its protein product is CASSFLNQP. The whole CDR3 sequence reads CASSFLNQPQHF. The full variable domain, with the rest looked up from reference TRBV19 and TRBJ1-5, is DGGITQSPKYLFRKEGQNVTLSCEQNLNHDAMYWYRQDPGQGLRLIYYSQIVNDFQKGDIAEGYSVSREKKESFPLTVTSAQKNPTAFYLCASSFLNQPQHFGDGTRLSIL.

This clone was seen repeatedly, ten times or more. The CDR3 is cut off 3 residues early in the read; its end comes from the germline J gene. This chain links TRBV5-1 with TRBJ1-4; 7 positions agree with TRBD1. J lost 3 bases, V lost 0 bases, and 8 bases had no gene match. Germline CDR1 reads SGHRS; CDR2 reads YFSETQ. The CDR3 contains 17 residues. CDR3 DNA (partial): TGCGCCAGCAGCTTGGTCGGCAGGGGGATCTCTAATGAAAAA. As protein: CASSLVGRGISNEK. The CDR3 reads in full as CASSLVGRGISNEKLFF.

This clone was found many times. The read finishes 3 residues shy of the CDR3 end, and the germline J gene is used to complete it. This chain connects TRBV5-1 to TRBJ2-3, with 8 bases aligning to TRBD1. The CDR3 totals 14 residues. The junction had 6 bases not matched to a gene; V was cut back by 8 bases and J by 1 base. CDR1 is SGHRS and CDR2 is YFSETQ in the germline V gene. The CDR3 bases that were read are TGCGCCAGAGGGACAGGAGGGGGCACAGATACG. It translates to CARGTGGGTDT. The complete CDR3 sequence is CARGTGGGTDTQYF.

This clone appeared many times. The read ends 3 residues early relative to the CDR3; the germline J gene fills the gap. The genes are TRBV7-3 and TRBJ2-1; 7 bases fit TRBD2. Germline V gives CDR1 SGHTA, CDR2 FQGTGA. Losses at the gene ends were 0 bases for V and 5 bases for J; bases not matched to a gene: 4. The CDR3 extends over 15 amino acids. The chain's CDR3 is CASSLTRELDNEQFF. The covered CDR3 bases are TGTGCCAGCAGCTTAACGCGGGAGCTCGACAATGAG.

Ten or more counts support this clone. The read halts 3 residues ahead of the CDR3 end, with the missing end drawn from the germline J gene. The chain couples TRBV7-3 to TRBJ2-2; D is unresolved. With 1 base removed from V and 4 bases from J, the gap between germline ends came to 7 bases. Germline V gene lookup returns CDR1 SGHTA and CDR2 FQGTGA. The CDR3 is made up of 14 amino acids. The CDR3 region is CASSLRATTGELFF. CDR3 DNA (partial): TGTGCCAGCAGCTTAAGGGCAACCACCGGGGAG. Supplemented by reference TRBV7-3 and TRBJ2-2, the full variable domain reads GAGVSQTPSNKVTEKGKYVELRCDPISGHTALYWYRQSLGQGPEFLIYFQGTGAADDSGLPNDRFFAVRPEGSVSTLKIQRTERGDSAVYLCASSLRATTGELFFGEGSRLTVL.

This clone has a count of ten or more. This CDR3 reads CASSIDSPTAYEQYF. The covered CDR3 bases are TGTGCCAGTAGTATAGATTCTCCAACGGCCTACGAG. The chain uses TRBV19 and TRBJ2-7, with no clear D. The CDR3 end lies 3 residues beyond the end of the read and is filled in from the germline J gene. Trimming took off 0 bases at V and 2 bases at J, with 11 bases between the two ends. The CDR3 consists of 15 residues. Germline loops: CDR1 LNHDA, CDR2 SQIVND (reference sequence).

Regarding this clone: The CDR3 goes on 3 residues after the read ends, and that part is filled in from the germline J gene. The V call is TRBV19, the J call TRBJ1-6; the D gene is possibly TRBD1 (6 bases). The CDR3 spans 14 residues. The V gene lost 5 bases and the J gene lost 6 bases, with 11 bases spanning the gap. Germline CDR1 is LNHDA and CDR2 is SQIVND (reference sequence). The CDR3 loop is CASSPQQGNSPLHF. The CDR3 bases that were read are TGTGCCAGTAGTCCACAACAGGGTAATTCACCC.

This clone was observed many times. The read is 3 residues too short to cover the CDR3 end, so that end is filled in from the germline J gene. The chain combines TRBV5-1 with TRBJ2-1; 9 bases are a match to TRBD1. Trimming at V came to 6 bases and at J to 7 bases, leaving 11 bases not matched to a gene. Germline CDR1 is SGHRS and CDR2 is YFSETQ. The CDR3 is 15 residues long. CDR3 sequence: CASNPATGGMNEQFF. CDR3 DNA, as far as it was read: TGCGCCAGCAACCCCGCGACAGGGGGAATGAATGAG.

Ten or more counts support this clone. The DNA ends 3 residues before the CDR3 does, and the rest of the CDR3 is filled in from the germline J gene. This chain uses TRBV7-2 with TRBJ1-1; D unresolved. Germline CDR1 is SGHTA and CDR2 is FQGNSA. V lost 6 bases to trimming and J lost 1 base, with 12 bases between them. This CDR3 has 14 amino acids. CDR3 DNA, as far as it was read: TGTGCCAGCAGGCTTAGAAAGGGGAACACTGAA. This codes for CASRLRKGNTE. In full, the CDR3 reads CASRLRKGNTEAFF.

This clone occurred a few times. The read ends 3 residues before the CDR3 terminus; that terminus is restored from the germline J gene. The chain links TRBV20-1 to TRBJ2-1, with TRBD2 matching over 7 bases. V shed 6 bases and J 6 bases; nucleotides not matched to a gene: 5. This CDR3 contains 12 residues. CDR1 and CDR2 from the germline V gene are DFQATT and SNEGSKA (reference sequence). Incomplete CDR3 DNA: TGCAGTGCGGGGGACTACGGCAATGAG. Translation gives CSAGDYGNE. The entire CDR3 sequence reads CSAGDYGNEQFF.

In this sample, this clone turned up many times. The read ends 3 residues early relative to the CDR3; the germline J gene fills the gap. The rearrangement links TRBV20-1 to TRBJ2-3, with 7 bases matching TRBD2. There are 12 residues in the CDR3. J gave up 7 bases and V 0 bases, and 1 base lay outside the gene matches. Germline loops: CDR1 DFQATT, CDR2 SNEGSKA (reference sequence). The sequenced CDR3 bases are TGCAGTGCTAGAGAGCGGGAGTATACG. Protein sequence: CSAREREYT. In full, the CDR3 is CSAREREYTQYF.

The CDR3 is CATAPDSGSGETQYF. CDR3 bases read: TGTGCCACCGCACCCGACAGCGGGAGCGGTGAGACG. The chain employs TRBV19 and TRBJ2-3; 8 bases are shared with TRBD2. Read sequence stops 3 residues before the CDR3 end, and the germline J gene provides the missing end. CDR1 and CDR2 from the germline V gene are LNHDA and SQIVND (reference sequence). The CDR3 has 15 residues.

This clone showed up many times. The read terminates 3 residues ahead of where the CDR3 ends, so the germline J gene completes it. The J gene is TRBJ1-4, the V gene TRBV20-1; D is possibly TRBD1 (6 bases). The CDR3 length is 17 residues. Looked up from germline, CDR1 is DFQATT and CDR2 is SNEGSKA (reference sequence). Trimming removed 0 bases from V and 5 bases from J, with 19 bases in between. The DNA read from the CDR3 is TGCAGTGCTAGAGACCAAGACAGGCCCGGAAGAAATGAAAAA. It yields the protein CSARDQDRPGRNEK. The CDR3 reads in full as CSARDQDRPGRNEKLFF.

On this clone itself: The CDR3 end lies 3 residues beyond the end of the read and is filled in from the germline J gene. The chain uses TRBV11-3 and TRBJ2-7; 7 bases map to TRBD1. This CDR3 region has 12 residues. Losses at the gene ends were 9 bases for V and 1 base for J; bases not matched to a gene: 3. Germline CDR1 SGHNT, CDR2 YENEEA. The part of the CDR3 DNA that was read is TGTGCCAGTCGCAGGGGGTCCTACGAG. This encodes CASRRGSYE. The CDR3 as a whole reads CASRRGSYEQYF.

This clone showed up many times. The DNA ends 3 residues before the CDR3 does, and the rest of the CDR3 is filled in from the germline J gene. The chain has TRBV2 and TRBJ1-2; D gene ambiguous. The CDR3 is made up of 13 amino acids. Germline V gene sequence: CDR1 SNHLY, CDR2 FYNNEI. The DNA read from the CDR3 is TGTGCCAGCTGGAGGATCCTCCAGGAGGGC. It encodes CASWRILQEG. The complete CDR3 sequence is CASWRILQEGYTF.

As for this clone: A clone one base away is much larger, so this may be a read error. Coverage ceases 3 residues before the CDR3 finishes, and the germline J gene fills in the end. Within the sample, other DNA sequences also encode this same CDR3. The V call is TRBV30, the J call TRBJ1-3; a possible D gene is TRBD1 (5 bases). CDR3 length: 15 residues. The germline CDR1 and CDR2 sequences are GTSNPN and SVGIG (reference sequence). The CDR3 loop reads CAWSVARVSGNTIYF. CDR3 bases read: TGTGCCTGGAGTGTAGCCAGGGTCTCTGGAAACACG.

Details on this clone: The CDR3 end falls 3 residues outside the read, so it is completed with the germline J gene. This sequence joins TRBV2 and TRBJ1-6, with D possibly being TRBD1 (6 bases). Trimming cost V 7 bases and J 4 bases, with 17 bases left between them. The CDR3 runs 16 residues. Germline V gene lookup returns CDR1 SNHLY and CDR2 FYNNEI. CDR3 bases read: TGTGCCAGCATCCCGGACAGACAAAGATATAATTCACCC. Its translation: CASIPDRQRYNSP. The full CDR3 sequence reads CASIPDRQRYNSPLHF.

This clone was found many times. The read is 3 residues too short to cover the CDR3 end, so that end is filled in from the germline J gene. The chain has TRBV12-5 and TRBJ2-7; 8 bases map to TRBD2. This CDR3 spans 17 amino acids. Trimming removed 4 bases from V and 2 bases from J; junction bases left unmatched: 13. CDR1 and CDR2 from the germline V gene are LGHNT and FRNRAP. The CDR3 bases that were read are TGTGCTAGTGGTTCGGGAGGGCCGACTAGCGCGGCCTACGAG. Protein sequence: CASGSGGPTSAAYE. The full CDR3 is CASGSGGPTSAAYEQYF.

This clone has at least ten counts. Read data end 3 residues before the CDR3 end; the end is taken from the germline J gene. The genes are TRBV7-3 and TRBJ2-7, with 10 nucleotides matching TRBD1. The germline V gene encodes CDR1 SGHTA and CDR2 FQGTGA. There are 14 residues in the CDR3. V was pared by 1 base and J by 6 bases, with 3 bases of the junction left unmatched. The sequenced CDR3 bases are TGTGCCAGCAGCTTAAACGGACAGGGGGGCGAG. Its translation: CASSLNGQGGE. The entire CDR3 is CASSLNGQGGEQYF.

This clone has only a few counts. The read terminates 3 residues before the CDR3 end, so the remaining end is supplied by the germline J gene. The rearrangement links TRBV18 to TRBJ1-1, with unresolved D. V was clipped by 3 bases and J by 0 bases, with 14 bases between them. CDR1 and CDR2 (germline): KGHSH, LQKENI. The CDR3 is made up of 16 amino acids. The CDR3 loop reads CASSPTPAGVNTEAFF. CDR3 bases read: TGTGCCAGCTCACCGACCCCAGCAGGCGTGAACACTGAA.

This clone was seen ten or more times. Coverage ceases 3 residues before the CDR3 finishes, and the germline J gene fills in the end. V and J are TRBV9 and TRBJ2-3; D unresolved. The CDR3 covers 12 residues. The germline V gene has CDR1 SGDLS and CDR2 YYNGEE. Trimming pared 4 bases from V and 4 bases from J, leaving 7 bases between. CDR3 residues: CASSPHSDTQYF. The DNA read from the CDR3 is TGTGCCAGCAGCCCTCACTCAGATACG.

At least ten counts were recorded for this clone. The observed sequence ends 3 residues before the CDR3 terminus, with the missing tail filled in from the germline J gene. J is TRBJ2-3 and V is TRBV11-3, with 9 bases lining up with TRBD1. The length of the CDR3 is 15 residues. CDR1 and CDR2 from the germline V gene are SGHNT and YENEEA. The sequenced CDR3 bases are TGTGCCAGCAGCTTAGGGACAGGGGATGGCTACGCG. Protein product: CASSLGTGDGYA. The entire CDR3 reads CASSLGTGDGYAQYF. Drawing the rest from reference TRBV11-3 and TRBJ2-3, the complete variable domain is EAGVVQSPRYKIIEKKQPVAFWCNPISGHNTLYWYLQNLGQGPELLIRYENEEAVDDSQLPKDRFSAERLKGVDSTLKIQPAELGDSAVYLCASSLGTGDGYAQYFGPGTRLTVL.

This clone was counted many times. The read falls 3 residues short of the CDR3 end, and the missing part is taken from the germline J gene. V gene TRBV7-3 combines with J gene TRBJ2-3; a possible D gene is TRBD1 (6 bases). Trimming took 5 bases from V and 2 from J, leaving 20 bases between them. Germline V gene data show CDR1 as SGHTA and CDR2 as FQGTGA. This CDR3 has 17 residues. The part of the CDR3 DNA that was read is TGTGCCAGCAGCCGTAGCCTCAGGGGTTGGATCACAGATACG. Protein sequence: CASSRSLRGWITDT. The complete CDR3 protein is CASSRSLRGWITDTQYF. Together with reference TRBV7-3 and TRBJ2-3, the CDR3 gives the full variable domain: GAGVSQTPSNKVTEKGKYVELRCDPISGHTALYWYRQSLGQGPEFLIYFQGTGAADDSGLPNDRFFAVRPEGSVSTLKIQRTERGDSAVYLCASSRSLRGWITDTQYFGPGTRLTVL.